Each of the 26 T cell receptor beta chains below was sequenced from the same sample in a study of metastatic and nonmetastatic thyroid tumors (dated by TCRdb to about 2020). None of the patients had been given any treatment before thyroid surgery. Library preparation employed PCR. The instrument was an Illumina HiSeq 4000. In TCRdb, the public reads were trimmed at Q25 with fastp and aligned with MiXCR, with productive beta chains retained. This sample is represented by fewer than 35,000 clones; about a sixth of them were singletons. The ten largest clonotypes hold over 9.5% of the sample. Sequencing was performed on blood. These receptors were obtained from a female donor with papillary thyroid cancer or a benign thyroid nodule (not recorded which). Some clones in this sample may be carry-over from other donors' samples.

There are many counts of this clone. This chain links TRBV3-1 with TRBJ1-2; 7 positions agree with TRBD1. Unmatched junction bases numbered 8, after V lost 7 bases and J lost 0 bases. CDR1 is LGHDT and CDR2 is YNNKEL in the germline V gene (reference sequence). CDR3 length equals 15 residues. The DNA of the CDR3 is TGTGCCAGCACTAACCGGGGGACAGCTAACTATGGCTACACCTTC. It codes for CASTNRGTANYGYTF.

The sample holds many counts of this clone. The rearrangement joins TRBV11-3 to TRBJ2-5, with D perhaps TRBD2 (6 bases). V was pared by 0 bases and J by 4 bases, with 18 bases between. This CDR3 spans 17 amino acids. Germline V CDR1 and CDR2: SGHNT, YENEEA. The CDR3 is CASSLDVFGGPRETQYF. CDR3 nucleotides: TGTGCCAGCAGCTTAGATGTTTTCGGGGGTCCCAGAGAGACCCAGTACTTC.

Points on this clone: Germline and junction disagree at one end, which may indicate a read error. The rearrangement uses TRBV20-1 and TRBJ2-7, with 7 bases identical to TRBD2. The CDR3 is made up of 15 amino acids. The germline gives CDR1 DFQATT, CDR2 SNEGSKA (reference sequence). In nucleotides, the CDR3 is TGCAGTGCTAGCATCCATGCGGGAGAGTCCTACGAGCAGTACTTT. Protein product: CSASIHAGESYEQYF.

CDR3 residues: CASSVTSGLTDTQYF. The CDR3 DNA reads as TGTGCCAGCAGTGTGACTAGCGGGCTCACAGATACGCAGTATTTT. The rearrangement uses TRBV28 and TRBJ2-3; 10 bases agree with TRBD2. The CDR3 contains 15 residues. Germline CDR1 MDHEN, CDR2 SYDVKM. With V trimmed by 5 bases and J by 2 bases, 4 bases remained unmatched. The full variable domain, rest sourced from reference TRBV28 and TRBJ2-3, is DVKVTQSSRYLVKRTGEKVFLECVQDMDHENMFWYRQDPGLGLRLIYFSYDVKMKEKGDIPEGYSVSREKKERFSLILESASTNQTSMYLCASSVTSGLTDTQYFGPGTRLTVL.

The chain uses TRBV5-1 and TRBJ1-3; the match to TRBD1 covers 10 bases. Germline assignment: CDR1 SGHRS and CDR2 YFSETQ. This CDR3 contains 18 residues. V lost 3 bases and J lost 0; bases outside the gene matches: 9. CDR3 region: CASSSGTGDFYSGNTIYF. For the CDR3, the DNA is TGCGCCAGCAGCTCCGGGACAGGGGACTTCTACTCTGGAAACACCATATATTTT.

This clone was found many times. The V call is TRBV2, the J call TRBJ2-3; 12 bases are shared with TRBD2. Germline loops: CDR1 SNHLY, CDR2 FYNNEI. The V gene end was trimmed by 10 bases and the J gene end by 0 bases; junction bases not matched to a gene: 11. This CDR3 contains 17 residues. This CDR3 is CAIVLAGGPRSTDTQYF. CDR3 DNA sequence: TGTGCCATCGTTCTAGCGGGAGGGCCCCGGAGCACAGATACGCAGTATTTT.

The table lists this clone with many counts. This chain links TRBV30 with TRBJ2-2; D remains unclear. The V gene's germline CDR1 is GTSNPN and CDR2 SVGIG (reference sequence). Trimming removed 3 bases from V and 6 bases from J, with 11 bases in between. CDR3 size: 13 residues. The CDR3 spells CAWSKQEAGELFF. The CDR3 bases are TGTGCCTGGAGCAAGCAAGAGGCCGGGGAGCTGTTTTTT.

This clone was picked up many times. V gene TRBV27 combines with J gene TRBJ1-1; 10 positions match TRBD1. The length of the CDR3 is 16 residues. V lost 5 bases and J lost 0; bases outside the gene matches: 6. Germline V lookup: CDR1 MNHEY, CDR2 SMNVEV (reference sequence). The chain's CDR3 is CASSDRGLSMNTEAFF. The DNA for the CDR3 is TGTGCCAGCAGTGACAGGGGGCTATCAATGAACACTGAAGCTTTCTTT.

This clone was seen ten or more times. The chain has TRBV7-3 and TRBJ2-5, with 14 bases fitting TRBD2. This CDR3 is 15 amino acids long. Per germline, CDR1 SGHTA and CDR2 FQGTGA. V shed 4 bases, J shed 3 bases, and the junction held 1 base outside the gene matches. CDR3 DNA sequence: TGTGCCAGCAGCTCGGGACTAGCGGGGGAAGAGACCCAGTACTTC. Protein product: CASSSGLAGEETQYF.

This clone was counted ten times or more. The chain couples TRBV7-8 to TRBJ1-5; D not certain. V lost 5 bases, J lost 6 bases, and 14 bases lay in between. Germline assignment: CDR1 SGHVS and CDR2 FQNEAQ. CDR3 length: 14 amino acids. The CDR3 DNA is TGTGCCAGCAGCCTACAAGGGTTTTTTCAGCCCCAGCATTTT. Residues: CASSLQGFFQPQHF.

This clone was recorded many times. The chain is built from TRBV6-1 and TRBJ2-6; 8 bases are a match to TRBD1. V lost 5 bases to trimming and J lost 2 bases; unmatched junction nucleotides: 5. CDR3 size: 16 residues. Germline lookup yields CDR1 MNHNS and CDR2 SASEGT. The CDR3 sequence is CASSKDREAGANVLTF. Written as DNA, the CDR3 is TGTGCCAGCAGTAAGGACAGGGAGGCTGGGGCCAACGTCCTGACTTTC.

This clone has a count of ten or more. The rearrangement joins TRBV10-1 to TRBJ1-3; D perhaps matches TRBD1 (5 bases). Germline loops: CDR1 WNHNN, CDR2 SYGVQD (reference sequence). The CDR3 contains 13 residues. V lost 5 bases and J lost 2, with 7 bases in between. CDR3 amino acids: CASSRGAGNTIYF. Here the CDR3 DNA reads TGCGCCAGCAGTCGGGGGGCTGGAAACACCATATATTTT.

This clone showed up many times. CDR3 coding DNA: TGTGCCAGCAGTTTCCCGGGACAGGGGACCACAGATACGCAGTATTTT. This sequence encodes CASSFPGQGTTDTQYF. The genes are TRBV28 and TRBJ2-3, with 10 bases that match TRBD1. The germline CDR1 and CDR2 sequences are MDHEN and SYDVKM. Trimming removed 3 bases from V and 2 bases from J; junction bases left unmatched: 5. CDR3 size: 16 residues.

This clone was seen at least ten times. This chain uses TRBV7-6 with TRBJ2-1, with TRBD2 matching 8 bases. The CDR3 contains 15 residues. V trimming: 1 base; J trimming: 2 bases; junction bases outside the gene matches: 1. The germline CDR1 and CDR2 sequences are SGHVS and FNYEAQ. CDR3 sequence: CASSLGAGAYNEQFF. In DNA, the CDR3 is TGTGCCAGCAGCTTAGGAGCGGGGGCCTACAATGAGCAGTTCTTC. The complete variable domain, with remaining parts taken from reference TRBV7-6 and TRBJ2-1, reads GAGVSQSPRYKVTKRGQDVALRCDPISGHVSLYWYRQALGQGPEFLTYFNYEAQQDKSGLPNDRFSAERPEGSISTLTIQRTEQRDSAMYRCASSLGAGAYNEQFFGPGTRLTVL.

This clone was detected ten times or more. A read error may explain this, as a much larger clone is one base away. This chain links TRBV6-1 with TRBJ1-5, with TRBD1 identical over 8 bases. V trimming: 6 bases; J trimming: 1 base; junction bases outside the gene matches: 5. CDR3 length: 15 amino acids. CDR1 is MNHNS and CDR2 is SASEGT in the germline V gene. Written as DNA, the CDR3 is TGTGCCAGCAGGCTGACAGGGGACAGCAATCAGCCCCAGCATTTT. Residues: CASRLTGDSNQPQHF.

This clone was counted at least ten times. The chain has TRBV19 and TRBJ2-1, with TRBD2 matching 8 bases. The CDR3 length is 14 residues. Germline loops: CDR1 LNHDA, CDR2 SQIVND (reference sequence). V was pared by 4 bases and J by 6 bases, with 5 bases of the junction left unmatched. CDR3 bases: TGTGCCAGTAGTACGGGGCGGGAGGCCAATGAGCAGTTCTTC. Protein product: CASSTGREANEQFF.

This clone was recorded many times. The chain joins TRBV18 to TRBJ1-5; weak D call: TRBD1 (6 bases). The CDR3 sequence is 18 residues long. The ends were cut back, 2 bases at V and 10 bases at J, with 27 bases in the middle. Germline V lookup: CDR1 KGHSH, CDR2 LQKENI. The CDR3 region is CASSPIRSGGNPPKPQHF. The CDR3 DNA sequence: TGTGCCAGCTCACCAATTCGTTCCGGGGGCAATCCCCCTAAACCCCAGCATTTT.

This clone was seen repeatedly, ten times or more. This chain links TRBV2 with TRBJ2-7, with 10 bases matching TRBD1. The CDR3 runs to 15 residues. Germline lookup yields CDR1 SNHLY and CDR2 FYNNEI. V trimming: 6 bases; J trimming: 4 bases; junction bases outside the gene matches: 9. The CDR3 loop is CASRVGDRGLYEQYF. Written as DNA, the CDR3 is TGTGCCAGCAGGGTGGGGGACAGGGGTTTGTACGAGCAGTACTTC.

The rearrangement links TRBV3-1 to TRBJ2-3, with a tentative D call TRBD2 (8 bases). Germline V gene data show CDR1 as LGHDT and CDR2 as YNNKEL (reference sequence). This CDR3 spans 17 amino acids. V gave up 0 bases and J gave up 4 bases, with 17 bases separating them. The CDR3 DNA sequence: TGTGCCAGCAGCCAAGATTATCATAGCGGGACAGCAGATACGCAGTATTTT. It translates to CASSQDYHSGTADTQYF.

This clone came up many times. Other DNA sequences from this sample encode an identical CDR3 as well. The chain links TRBV7-3 to TRBJ2-3; a weak D match, TRBD1 (5 bases). There are 13 residues in the CDR3. CDR1 is SGHTA, CDR2 FQGTGA, per germline. The V end lost 4 bases, the J end lost 0 bases, and 5 bases lay between the germline ends. CDR3 residues: CASSWTSTDTQYF. In DNA, the CDR3 is TGTGCCAGCAGCTGGACAAGCACAGATACGCAGTATTTT.

In its sample, this clone was seen many times. The chain links TRBV28 to TRBJ2-1; perhaps TRBD2 as D (5 bases). Germline V gene lookup returns CDR1 MDHEN and CDR2 SYDVKM. Trimming cost V 6 bases and J 0 bases, with 9 bases left between them. The CDR3 sequence is 14 residues long. DNA for the CDR3: TGTGCCAGCAGAGGGAGTGGCTCCTACAATGAGCAGTTCTTC. Its protein is CASRGSGSYNEQFF. The full variable domain, completed using reference TRBV28 and TRBJ2-1, is DVKVTQSSRYLVKRTGEKVFLECVQDMDHENMFWYRQDPGLGLRLIYFSYDVKMKEKGDIPEGYSVSREKKERFSLILESASTNQTSMYLCASRGSGSYNEQFFGPGTRLTVL.

There are many counts of this clone. The V gene is TRBV28, the J gene TRBJ1-1; maybe TRBD1 (6 bases). V was trimmed by 2 bases and J by 2 bases, leaving 12 bases between them. CDR3 size: 15 residues. Germline CDR1 reads MDHEN; CDR2 reads SYDVKM. The CDR3 loop reads CASSLTGHLNTEAFF. CDR3 in DNA: TGTGCCAGCAGTTTAACGGGACATCTTAACACTGAAGCTTTCTTT.

Notes on this clone: This CDR3 is missing its conserved last phenylalanine or tryptophan, likely due to a read error. The chain uses TRBV5-8 and TRBJ2-7; D gene ambiguous. The CDR3 has 15 residues. V dropped 1 base and J dropped 5 bases, with 16 bases sitting between them. Looked up from germline, CDR1 is SGHTS and CDR2 is YDEGEE. The CDR3 region is CASSLKVPVGDEQYL. DNA for the CDR3: TGTGCCAGCAGCTTGAAGGTTCCTGTTGGAGACGAGCAGTACCTC.

There are many counts of this clone. This sample includes further DNA sequences coding for the same CDR3. This chain connects TRBV28 to TRBJ2-7, with 8 bases matching TRBD1. The V gene end was trimmed by 4 bases and the J gene end by 2 bases; junction bases not matched to a gene: 7. This CDR3 has 15 residues. Per germline, CDR1 MDHEN and CDR2 SYDVKM. The CDR3 DNA follows: TGTGCCAGCAGTTCCCCCGGGACAGGAGCCTACGAGCAGTACTTC. Protein sequence: CASSSPGTGAYEQYF. The entire variable domain, with the rest obtained from reference TRBV28 and TRBJ2-7, is as follows: DVKVTQSSRYLVKRTGEKVFLECVQDMDHENMFWYRQDPGLGLRLIYFSYDVKMKEKGDIPEGYSVSREKKERFSLILESASTNQTSMYLCASSSPGTGAYEQYFGPGTRLTVT.

This rearrangement joins TRBV6-1 to TRBJ2-1, with TRBD2 as a possible D gene (6 bases). Germline assignment: CDR1 MNHNS and CDR2 SASEGT. This CDR3 is 13 amino acids long. The V end lost 8 bases, the J end lost 6 bases, and 14 bases lay between the germline ends. CDR3 sequence reads: CASSYIGSNEQFF. The CDR3 DNA sequence: TGTGCCAGCTCCTACATCGGGAGCAATGAGCAGTTCTTC.

This sequence joins TRBV4-3 and TRBJ1-2; D uncertain. The CDR3 sequence is 14 residues long. The V end lost 0 bases, the J end lost 6 bases, and 11 bases lay between the germline ends. Germline V gene lookup returns CDR1 LGHNA and CDR2 YSLEER. The CDR3 loop is CASSQDRGFHGYTF. CDR3 in DNA: TGCGCCAGCAGCCAAGATCGTGGATTTCATGGCTACACCTTC.